Reported below is one T cell receptor beta chain. Antigen unknown. This record comes from a study of vaccination and CD4 T cells after COVID-19. The overall study: As their vaccination, participants received two doses of either BNT162b2 or mRNA-1273 vaccine.

Trimming took 1 base from V and 4 from J; bases not matched to a gene: 9. The CDR3 has 18 residues. Germline V gene sequence: CDR1 SGHTA, CDR2 FQGNSA. Sequencing of cultured CD4+ T cell DNA used the Oncomine TCR Beta short-read assay. Investigators isolated genomic DNA from cultured CD4+ T cells. TCRdb fed the PCR reads into MiXCR, producing one record per CDR3 protein. The data show about 10,000 distinct CDR3 sequences, around a third seen once. Treatment specified: approximately nine-day PBMC culture with coronavirus spike peptide pools or control peptides (ViraFEST assay). Collection of the unexposed donor's CD4+ T cells took place before the COVID-19 pandemic (2011-2018).

Sequenced: CD4+ T cells from blood, cultured in vitro. This receptor was taken from a human donor in good health. V and J are TRBV7-2 and TRBJ2-1, with TRBD2 identical over 11 bases. Here the CDR3 reads CASSLVGRLAGGYNEQFF. For the CDR3, the DNA is TGTGCCAGCAGCTTAGTGGGTCGGCTAGCGGGAGGTTACAATGAGCAGTTCTTC.